Given below is one TCR beta chain in context. This entry comes from a study of blood T cell repertoires in COVID-19. Study details: The study drew acute and convalescent COVID-19 samples from the United States, Italy and Spain. Sources were T cells, B-cell-depleted T cells, or PBMCs; the material itself was cDNA or gDNA.

Original handling: Amplifying reference gene primers gave estimates of nucleated cell counts. Clones were sequenced by immunoSEQ multiplex PCR, and TCRdb holds only the in-frame ones, with some missing. That table gives V, J and clone size, and the DNA gave D and trimming. This repertoire shows about 110,000 clones, 89% found once; its top ten account for 4% to 6%. This CDR3 is built from 14 residues. The V end was cut by 0 bases, the J end by 8 bases, with 15 bases between. From germline, CDR1 is SGHRS and CDR2 YFSETQ. V usage is TRBV5-1 and J usage is TRBJ2-7; a weak D match, TRBD2 (6 bases). Sequenced: peripheral blood. The sequence came from a man in his forties with active or convalescent COVID-19. The CDR3 here is CASSLGTQGGQQYF. In nucleotides, the CDR3 is TGCGCCAGCAGCTTGGGTACCCAGGGAGGACAGCAGTACTTC.